These 24 T cell receptor beta chains originate from one sample sequenced in a study of blood T cell repertoires in COVID-19. Sequencing was performed with immunoSEQ multiplex PCR; in TCRdb, only in-frame clones are kept and a portion is missing. The sample carries 150,000 or so clones, roughly four fifths recorded once. The sample comprised peripheral blood. These receptors all stem from a man between 60 and 75 years old with active or convalescent COVID-19.

The table lists this clone with a few counts. The rearrangement joins TRBV4-1 to TRBJ1-3; no reliable D call. From germline, CDR1 is MGHRA and CDR2 YSYEKL. Trimming removed 1 base at V and 1 base at J, with 8 bases between. This CDR3 comprises 15 residues. This chain's CDR3 is CASSQGEASGNTIYF. The CDR3 DNA reads TGCGCCAGCAGCCAAGGGGAGGCATCTGGAAACACCATATATTTT.

The chain is built from TRBV3-1 (or the pseudogene TRBV3-2) and TRBJ1-3; TRBD1 matches 7 bases. The CDR3 is made up of 16 amino acids. CDR1 LGHDT and CDR2 YNNKEL come from the germline V gene (reference sequence). V trimming: 4 bases; J trimming: 1 base; junction bases outside the gene matches: 7. The CDR3, as DNA: TGTGCCAGCAGCCCTGCCGACAGGGTTTCTGGAAACACCATATATTTT. Encoded protein: CASSPADRVSGNTIYF.

The CDR3 region has the DNA TGTGCCAGCAGCCGGGATCCCCGCGGGCCCCAGCATTTT. Translation: CASSRDPRGPQHF. The chain joins TRBV11-2 to TRBJ1-5; D gene uncertain. This CDR3 is built from 13 residues. Per germline, CDR1 SGHAT and CDR2 FQNNGV. V shed 5 bases and J shed 9 bases, with 14 bases lying between them.

This rearrangement joins TRBV7-9 to TRBJ1-4, with TRBD1 identical over 8 bases. CDR1 SEHNR and CDR2 FQNEAQ come from the germline V gene (reference sequence). The CDR3 has 16 residues. V shed 5 bases, J shed 5 bases, and the junction held 10 bases outside the gene matches. The CDR3: CASSPTAGGGNEKLFF. CDR3 coding DNA: TGTGCCAGCAGCCCCACCGCAGGGGGCGGGAATGAAAAACTGTTTTTT.

For the CDR3, the DNA is TGTGCCAGCAGCCGGGGGGCAGGGGGGCAAGAGACCCAGTACTTC. Residues: CASSRGAGGQETQYF. This rearrangement joins TRBV7-8 to TRBJ2-5; TRBD1 or TRBD2 may be the D gene (7 bases each). The V end lost 5 bases, the J end lost 2 bases, and 15 bases lay between the germline ends. CDR3 length: 15 residues. Germline V lookup: CDR1 SGHVS, CDR2 FQNEAQ.

This clone was found once. The rearrangement uses TRBV19 and TRBJ2-1, with 10 bases identical to TRBD2. The V segment lost 5 bases and the J segment 8 bases; nucleotides outside the gene matches: 9. The CDR3 has 15 residues. Germline V gene sequence: CDR1 LNHDA, CDR2 SQIVND (reference sequence). CDR3 in DNA: TGTGCCAGTAGTGTTTGGACTAGCGGTAGGGATGAGCAGTTCTTC. Translating gives CASSVWTSGRDEQFF.

CDR3 residues: CASSEFAGYSNQPQHF. Written as DNA, the CDR3 is TGTGCCAGCAGTGAATTTGCAGGTTATAGCAATCAGCCCCAGCATTTT. The chain has TRBV2 and TRBJ1-5; D unclear. This CDR3 has 16 residues. Germline CDR1 is SNHLY and CDR2 is FYNNEI. The ends were cut back, 2 bases at V and 0 bases at J, with 11 bases in the middle. Full variable domain (outside the CDR3, taken from reference TRBV2 and TRBJ1-5): EPEVTQTPSHQVTQMGQEVILRCVPISNHLYFYWYRQILGQKVEFLVSFYNNEISEKSEIFDDQFSVERPDGSNFTLKIRSTKLEDSAMYFCASSEFAGYSNQPQHFGDGTRLSIL.

This chain joins TRBV7-9 and TRBJ1-2; D gene unclear. This CDR3 has 14 amino acids. In germline, CDR1 is SEHNR, CDR2 FQNEAQ (reference sequence). The V end was cut by 1 base, the J end by 2 bases, with 8 bases between. The CDR3 nucleotides read TGTGCCAGCAGCTTAGTGGGAGGAAACTATGGCTACACCTTC. It specifies CASSLVGGNYGYTF.

This sequence joins TRBV5-1 and TRBJ1-6; no clear D. The CDR3 is 15 residues long. V lost 0 bases and J lost 3, with 7 bases in between. Germline V gene sequence: CDR1 SGHRS, CDR2 YFSETQ. CDR3 nucleotide sequence: TGCGCCAGCAGCTTGGGGAGTCACTATAATTCACCCCTCCACTTT. Translating gives CASSLGSHYNSPLHF.

The chain recombines TRBV5-1 with TRBJ1-1, with 9 bases that match TRBD1. CDR3 length: 14 amino acids. Germline V lookup: CDR1 SGHRS, CDR2 YFSETQ. Germline trimming cut 4 bases from V and 4 bases from J; bases unmatched to any gene: 5. The CDR3 DNA is TGCGCCAGCAGCGATACAGGGGGCACCACTGAAGCTTTCTTT. It codes for CASSDTGGTTEAFF.

DNA for the CDR3: TGTGCCAGCAGTTCAGGGCAGGGTTGGAACACTGAAGCTTTCTTT. Residues: CASSSGQGWNTEAFF. The V call is TRBV28, the J call TRBJ1-1; tentative D call: TRBD1 (5 bases). V was pared by 4 bases and J by 1 base, with 13 bases between. There are 15 residues in the CDR3. Germline-derived CDR1 and CDR2 are MDHEN and SYDVKM. The full variable domain, in which reference TRBV28 and TRBJ1-1 provide the parts outside the CDR3, is DVKVTQSSRYLVKRTGEKVFLECVQDMDHENMFWYRQDPGLGLRLIYFSYDVKMKEKGDIPEGYSVSREKKERFSLILESASTNQTSMYLCASSSGQGWNTEAFFGQGTRLTVV.

This rearrangement joins TRBV11-3 to TRBJ2-2, with D perhaps TRBD1 (6 bases). Germline CDR1 and CDR2: SGHNT and YENEEA. The length of the CDR3 is 14 residues. V was shortened by 1 base and J by 5 bases, with 8 bases between the two germline ends. The CDR3 DNA is TGTGCCAGCAGCTTAGGTCAGGGGACCGGGGAGCTGTTTTTT. Its translation: CASSLGQGTGELFF.

The rearrangement uses TRBV5-1 and TRBJ2-1; TRBD1 agrees at 11 bases. V was clipped by 3 bases and J by 5 bases; unmatched bases: 7. The length of the CDR3 is 16 residues. CDR1 and CDR2 (germline): SGHRS, YFSETQ. The CDR3 sequence: CASSSRTGGIDNEQFF. The CDR3 DNA reads as TGCGCCAGCAGCTCTCGGACAGGGGGCATAGACAATGAGCAGTTCTTC.

The V and J genes are TRBV19 and TRBJ1-5, with 9 bases aligning to TRBD1. With V trimmed by 4 bases and J by 1 base, 5 bases remained unmatched. CDR1 is LNHDA, CDR2 SQIVND, per germline (reference sequence). The CDR3 consists of 16 residues. The CDR3 here is CASSSGTGRSNQPQHF. In DNA form, the CDR3 reads TGTGCCAGTAGTAGCGGGACAGGGCGGAGCAATCAGCCCCAGCATTTT.

The gene calls are TRBV2 and TRBJ1-4; perhaps TRBD1 as D (5 bases). The ends were cut back, 8 bases at V and 0 bases at J, with 10 bases in the middle. Looked up from germline, CDR1 is SNHLY and CDR2 is FYNNEI. This CDR3 spans 14 amino acids. DNA of the CDR3: TGTGCCAGCGCCGACAGTGCAACTAATGAAAAACTGTTTTTT. This sequence encodes CASADSATNEKLFF.

This clone showed up many times. CDR3 region: CASSRPGINQPQHF. As DNA, the CDR3 is TGTGCCAGCAGTCGACCGGGAATAAATCAGCCCCAGCATTTT. J is TRBJ1-5 and V is TRBV6-5; D is unclear. This CDR3 contains 14 residues. Germline-derived CDR1 and CDR2 are MNHEY and SVGAGI. Trimming removed 5 bases at V and 4 bases at J, with 12 bases between.

This clone was found a few times. This rearrangement joins TRBV10-1 to TRBJ2-7; D is unclear. CDR3 size: 9 residues. The germline V gene has CDR1 WNHNN and CDR2 SYGVQD (reference sequence). V was cut by 10 bases and J by 7 bases, with 8 bases left in between. CDR3 nucleotide sequence: TGCGCCACCTACGGGGAGCAGTACTTC. It is translated as CATYGEQYF.

V usage is TRBV3-1 (or the pseudogene TRBV3-2) and J usage is TRBJ2-6; no definite D call. Germline V gene data show CDR1 as LGHDT and CDR2 as YNNKEL (reference sequence). This CDR3 region has 17 residues. V lost 5 bases and J 1 base, leaving 15 bases between the germline ends. CDR3 DNA sequence: TGTGCCAGCAGCTTCCTCGCCACTAAATCTGGGGCCAACGTCCTGACTTTC. Residues: CASSFLATKSGANVLTF.

The chain links TRBV28 to TRBJ2-7; D is possibly TRBD2 (6 bases). This CDR3 region has 12 residues. Per the germline V gene, CDR1 is MDHEN and CDR2 is SYDVKM. With 7 bases removed from V and 9 bases from J, the gap between germline ends came to 16 bases. CDR3 nucleotide sequence: TGTGCCAGCAAAAGTGCCGGGGAGGTGCAGTACTTC. It yields the protein CASKSAGEVQYF.

This chain joins TRBV5-1 and TRBJ1-1; 10 positions match TRBD1. The CDR3 covers 15 residues. Trimming took 7 bases from V and 4 from J; bases not matched to a gene: 10. Germline V lookup: CDR1 SGHRS, CDR2 YFSETQ. CDR3 protein: CASQEGQGKGTEAFF. The CDR3 DNA follows: TGCGCCAGCCAAGAGGGACAGGGGAAGGGCACTGAAGCTTTCTTT.

The rearrangement uses TRBV18 and TRBJ2-5; no clear D. Per germline, CDR1 KGHSH and CDR2 LQKENI. Trimming cost V 2 bases and J 5 bases, with 9 bases left between them. The CDR3 is made up of 13 amino acids. The DNA of the CDR3 is TGTGCCAGCTCACCAAATACTCGCGAGACCCAGTACTTC. Amino acid sequence: CASSPNTRETQYF.

V usage is TRBV5-1 and J usage is TRBJ2-1; 14 bases map to TRBD2. The CDR3 is 17 amino acids. CDR1 and CDR2 from the germline V gene are SGHRS and YFSETQ. J lost 3 bases, V lost 9 bases, and 11 bases had no gene match. CDR3 DNA: TGCGCCACGAGCATCGGACTAGCGGGAGGCCTCTACAATGAGCAGTTCTTC. Its protein is CATSIGLAGGLYNEQFF.

This chain uses TRBV5-1 with TRBJ1-1; D gene unclear. This CDR3 is built from 13 residues. CDR1 and CDR2 from the germline V gene are SGHRS and YFSETQ. Between the trimmed V and J ends, which lost 2 bases and 1 base, there was a span of 6 bases. DNA for the CDR3: TGCGCCAGCAGCTTTAGGAGGAACACTGAAGCTTTCTTT. This gives the protein CASSFRRNTEAFF.

The chain links TRBV5-4 to TRBJ2-5; D is perhaps TRBD2 (6 bases). In germline, CDR1 is SGHNT, CDR2 YYREEE (reference sequence). The V and J ends lost 3 bases and 0 bases respectively, with 12 bases between them. This CDR3 is built from 15 residues. The CDR3 region is CASSSGGPYQETQYF. In DNA, the CDR3 is TGTGCCAGCAGCTCCGGGGGACCCTACCAAGAGACCCAGTACTTC.